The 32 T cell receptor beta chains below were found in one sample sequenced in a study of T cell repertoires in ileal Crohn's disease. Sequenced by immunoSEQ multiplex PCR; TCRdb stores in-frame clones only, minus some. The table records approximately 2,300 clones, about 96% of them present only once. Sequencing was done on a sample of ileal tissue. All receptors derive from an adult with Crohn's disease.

CDR3 nucleotide sequence: TGCGCCAGCAGCCAGAACACTGGGGCCAACGTCCTGACTTTC. This encodes CASSQNTGANVLTF. This chain connects TRBV4-3 to TRBJ2-6; D not certain. The ends were cut back, 3 bases at V and 2 bases at J, with 5 bases in the middle. Per the germline V gene, CDR1 is LGHNA and CDR2 is YSLEER. The CDR3 is 14 amino acids.

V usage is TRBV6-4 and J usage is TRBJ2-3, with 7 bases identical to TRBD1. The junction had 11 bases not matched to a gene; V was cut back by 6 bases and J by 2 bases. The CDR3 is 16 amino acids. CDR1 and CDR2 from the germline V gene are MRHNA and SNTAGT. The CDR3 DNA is TGTGCCAGCAGCCACAGGGGCCTCGGATCCACAGATACGCAGTATTTT. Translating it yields CASSHRGLGSTDTQYF.

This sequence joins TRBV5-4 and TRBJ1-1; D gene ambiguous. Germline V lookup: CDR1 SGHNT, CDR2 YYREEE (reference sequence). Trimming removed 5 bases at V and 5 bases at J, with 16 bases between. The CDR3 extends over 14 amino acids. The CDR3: CASSPGRERTEAFF. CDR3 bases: TGTGCCAGCAGTCCAGGACGGGAGAGGACTGAAGCTTTCTTT.

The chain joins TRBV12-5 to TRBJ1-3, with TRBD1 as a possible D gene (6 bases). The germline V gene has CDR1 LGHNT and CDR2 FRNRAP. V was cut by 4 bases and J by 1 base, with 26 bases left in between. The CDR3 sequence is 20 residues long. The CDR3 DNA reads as TGTGCTAGTGGTTCTACCCAGATCCTAGGACAGTTAGCGTCTGGAAACACCATATATTTT. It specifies CASGSTQILGQLASGNTIYF.

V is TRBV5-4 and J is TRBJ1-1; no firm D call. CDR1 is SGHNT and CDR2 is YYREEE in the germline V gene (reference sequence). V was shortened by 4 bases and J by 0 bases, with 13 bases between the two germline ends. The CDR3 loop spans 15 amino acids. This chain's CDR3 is CASSPRLPLNTEAFF. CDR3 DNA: TGTGCCAGCAGCCCTCGACTGCCCCTGAACACTGAAGCTTTCTTT.

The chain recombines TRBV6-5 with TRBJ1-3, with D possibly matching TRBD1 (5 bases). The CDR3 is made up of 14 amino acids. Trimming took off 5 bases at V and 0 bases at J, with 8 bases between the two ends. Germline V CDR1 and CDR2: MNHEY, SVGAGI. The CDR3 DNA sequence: TGTGCCAGCAGTCCGACAGCCTCTGGAAACACCATATATTTT. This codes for CASSPTASGNTIYF.

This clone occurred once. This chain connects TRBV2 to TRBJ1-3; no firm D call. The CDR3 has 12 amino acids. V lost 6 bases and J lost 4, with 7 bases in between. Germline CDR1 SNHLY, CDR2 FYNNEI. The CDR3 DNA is TGTGCCAGCAGCCTTGGCGGAAACACCATATATTTT. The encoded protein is CASSLGGNTIYF.

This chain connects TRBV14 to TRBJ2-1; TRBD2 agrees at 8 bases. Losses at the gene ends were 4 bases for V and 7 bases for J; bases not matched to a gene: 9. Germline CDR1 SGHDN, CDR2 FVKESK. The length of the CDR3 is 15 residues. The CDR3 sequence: CASSLRLAQRNEQFF. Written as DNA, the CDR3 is TGTGCCAGCAGCCTCAGACTAGCGCAGAGGAATGAGCAGTTCTTC.

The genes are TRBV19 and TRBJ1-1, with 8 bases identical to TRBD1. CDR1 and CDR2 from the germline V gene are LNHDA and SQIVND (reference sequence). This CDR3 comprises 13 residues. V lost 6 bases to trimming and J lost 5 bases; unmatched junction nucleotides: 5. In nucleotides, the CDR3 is TGTGCCAGTAGGAGGACAGGGACGACTGAAGCTTTCTTT. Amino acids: CASRRTGTTEAFF.

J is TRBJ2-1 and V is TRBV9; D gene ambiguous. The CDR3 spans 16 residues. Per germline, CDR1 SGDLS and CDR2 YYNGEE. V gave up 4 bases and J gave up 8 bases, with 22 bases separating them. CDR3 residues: CASSSESSSISDEQFF. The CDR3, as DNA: TGTGCCAGCAGCTCGGAGAGTAGCAGTATTAGTGATGAGCAGTTCTTC.

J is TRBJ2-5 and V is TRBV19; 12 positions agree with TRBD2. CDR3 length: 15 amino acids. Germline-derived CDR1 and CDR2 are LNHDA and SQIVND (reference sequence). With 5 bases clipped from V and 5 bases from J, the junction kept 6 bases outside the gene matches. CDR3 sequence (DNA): TGTGCCAGTAGTCAGACTAGCGGGAGTATGGAGACCCAGTACTTC. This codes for CASSQTSGSMETQYF.

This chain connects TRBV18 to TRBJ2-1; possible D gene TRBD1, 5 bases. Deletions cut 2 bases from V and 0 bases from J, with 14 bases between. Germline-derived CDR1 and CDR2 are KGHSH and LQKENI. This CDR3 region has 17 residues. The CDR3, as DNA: TGTGCCAGCTCACCAGAACCAGGGAACCCCTCCTACAATGAGCAGTTCTTC. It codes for CASSPEPGNPSYNEQFF.

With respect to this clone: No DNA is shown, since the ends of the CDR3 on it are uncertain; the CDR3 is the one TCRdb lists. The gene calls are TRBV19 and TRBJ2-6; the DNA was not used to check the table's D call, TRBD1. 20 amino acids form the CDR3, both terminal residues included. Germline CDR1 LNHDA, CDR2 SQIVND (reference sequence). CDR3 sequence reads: CASSPFPTGQGILRANVLTF.

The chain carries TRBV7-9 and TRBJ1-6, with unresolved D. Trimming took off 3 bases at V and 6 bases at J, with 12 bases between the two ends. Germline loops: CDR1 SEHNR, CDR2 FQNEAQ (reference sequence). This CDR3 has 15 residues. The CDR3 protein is CASSFNTEPNSPLHF. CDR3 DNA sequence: TGTGCCAGCAGCTTCAATACTGAACCTAATTCACCCCTCCACTTT. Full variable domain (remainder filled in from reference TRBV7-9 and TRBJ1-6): DTGVSQNPRHKITKRGQNVTFRCDPISEHNRLYWYRQTLGQGPEFLTYFQNEAQLEKSRLLSDRFSAERPKGSFSTLEIQRTEQGDSAMYLCASSFNTEPNSPLHFGNGTRLTVT.

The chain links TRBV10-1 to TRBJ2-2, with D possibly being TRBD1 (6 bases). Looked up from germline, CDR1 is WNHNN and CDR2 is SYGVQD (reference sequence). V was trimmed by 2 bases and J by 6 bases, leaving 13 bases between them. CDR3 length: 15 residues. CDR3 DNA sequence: TGCGCCAGCAGTGAGGGGGGCGGCTTGGCCGGGGAGCTGTTTTTT. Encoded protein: CASSEGGGLAGELFF.

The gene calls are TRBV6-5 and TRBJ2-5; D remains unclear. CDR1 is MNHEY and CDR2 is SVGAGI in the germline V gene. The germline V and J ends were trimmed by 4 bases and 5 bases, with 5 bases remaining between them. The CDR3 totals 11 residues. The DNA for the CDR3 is TGTGCCAGCAGTTTCAGGGAGACCCAGTACTTC. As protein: CASSFRETQYF.

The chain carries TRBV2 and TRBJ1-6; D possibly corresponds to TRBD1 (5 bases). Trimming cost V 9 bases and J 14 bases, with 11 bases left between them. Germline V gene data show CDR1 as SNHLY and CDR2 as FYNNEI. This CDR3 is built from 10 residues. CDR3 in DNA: TGTGCCAGTTTGGGGCGGACCCTCCACTTT. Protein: CASLGRTLHF.

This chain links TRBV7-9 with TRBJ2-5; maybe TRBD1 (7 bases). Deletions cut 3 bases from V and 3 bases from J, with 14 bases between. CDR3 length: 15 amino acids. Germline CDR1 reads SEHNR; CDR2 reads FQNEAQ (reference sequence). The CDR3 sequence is CASSLEGALEETQYF. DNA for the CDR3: TGTGCCAGCAGCTTGGAGGGGGCGTTGGAAGAGACCCAGTACTTC.

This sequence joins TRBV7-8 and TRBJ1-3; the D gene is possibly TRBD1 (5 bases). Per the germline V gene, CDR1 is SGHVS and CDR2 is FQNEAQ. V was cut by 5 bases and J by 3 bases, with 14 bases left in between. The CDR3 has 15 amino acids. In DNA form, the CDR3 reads TGTGCCAGCAGCCAGCGTGGGGGGGGTGGAAACACCATATATTTT. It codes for CASSQRGGGGNTIYF.

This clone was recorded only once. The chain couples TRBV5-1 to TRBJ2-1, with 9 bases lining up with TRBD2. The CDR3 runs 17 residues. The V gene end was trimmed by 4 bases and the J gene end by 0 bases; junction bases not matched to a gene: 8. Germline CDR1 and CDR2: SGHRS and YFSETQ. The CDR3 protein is CASSPGLAAGSYNEQFF. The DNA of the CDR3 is TGCGCCAGCAGCCCGGGACTAGCCGCCGGCTCCTACAATGAGCAGTTCTTC.

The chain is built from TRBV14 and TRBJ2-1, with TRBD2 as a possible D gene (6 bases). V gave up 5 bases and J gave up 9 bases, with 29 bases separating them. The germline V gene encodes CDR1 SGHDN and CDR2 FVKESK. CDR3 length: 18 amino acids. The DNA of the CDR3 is TGTGCCAGCAGCACTCGGGGGACCTCCTCACGTCATTCCGCTGAGCAGTTCTTC. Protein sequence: CASSTRGTSSRHSAEQFF.

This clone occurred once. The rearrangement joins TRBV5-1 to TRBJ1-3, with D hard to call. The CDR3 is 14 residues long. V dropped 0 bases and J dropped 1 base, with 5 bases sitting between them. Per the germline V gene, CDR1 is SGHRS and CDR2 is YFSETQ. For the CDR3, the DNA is TGCGCCAGCAGCTTGGCGGGTTCTGGAAACACCATATATTTT. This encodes CASSLAGSGNTIYF. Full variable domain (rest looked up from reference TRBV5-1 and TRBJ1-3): KAGVTQTPRYLIKTRGQQVTLSCSPISGHRSVSWYQQTPGQGLQFLFEYFSETQRNKGNFPGRFSGRQFSNSRSEMNVSTLELGDSALYLCASSLAGSGNTIYFGEGSWLTVV.

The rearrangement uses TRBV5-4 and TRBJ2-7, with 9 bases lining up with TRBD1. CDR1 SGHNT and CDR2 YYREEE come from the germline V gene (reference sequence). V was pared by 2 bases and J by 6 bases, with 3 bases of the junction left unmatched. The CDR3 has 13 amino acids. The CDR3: CASSLQGAFEQYF. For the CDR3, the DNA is TGTGCCAGCAGCTTACAGGGGGCTTTCGAGCAGTACTTC.

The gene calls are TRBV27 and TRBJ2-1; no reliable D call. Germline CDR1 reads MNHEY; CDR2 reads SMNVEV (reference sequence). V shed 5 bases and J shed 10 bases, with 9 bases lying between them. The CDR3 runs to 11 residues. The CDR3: CASSGRAEQFF. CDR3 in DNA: TGTGCCAGCAGTGGAAGAGCGGAGCAGTTCTTC.

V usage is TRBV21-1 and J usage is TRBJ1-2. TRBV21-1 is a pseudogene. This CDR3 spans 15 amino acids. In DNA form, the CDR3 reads TGTGCCAGCAGCAAAGCGCGGGAGGCTTTCTATGGCTACACCTTC. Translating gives CASSKAREAFYGYTF.

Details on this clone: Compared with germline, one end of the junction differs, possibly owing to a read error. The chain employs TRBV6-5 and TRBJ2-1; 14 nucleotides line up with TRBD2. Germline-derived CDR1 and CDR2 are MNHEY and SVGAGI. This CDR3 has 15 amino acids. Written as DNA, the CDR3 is TGTGCCAGCAGGCCCGGACTAGCGGGGGGATCGAGCAGTATCTTC. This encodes CASRPGLAGGSSSIF.

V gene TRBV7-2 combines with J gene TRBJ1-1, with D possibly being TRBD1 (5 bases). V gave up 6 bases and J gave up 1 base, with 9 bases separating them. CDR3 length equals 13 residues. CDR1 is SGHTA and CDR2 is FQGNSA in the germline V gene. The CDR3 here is CASSFGGNTEAFF. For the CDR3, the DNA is TGTGCCAGCAGTTTCGGGGGGAACACTGAAGCTTTCTTT.

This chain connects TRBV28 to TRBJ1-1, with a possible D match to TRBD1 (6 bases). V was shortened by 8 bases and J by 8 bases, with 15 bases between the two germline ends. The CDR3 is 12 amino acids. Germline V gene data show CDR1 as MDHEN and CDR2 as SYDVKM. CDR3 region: CASRVGGGEAFF. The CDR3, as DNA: TGTGCCAGCCGCGTTGGGGGCGGCGAAGCTTTCTTT.

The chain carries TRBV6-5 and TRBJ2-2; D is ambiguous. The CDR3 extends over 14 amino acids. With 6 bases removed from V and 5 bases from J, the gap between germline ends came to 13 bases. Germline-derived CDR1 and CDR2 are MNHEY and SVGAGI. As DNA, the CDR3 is TGTGCCAGCAGACATCGAGGTCTTACCGGGGAGCTGTTTTTT. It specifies CASRHRGLTGELFF.

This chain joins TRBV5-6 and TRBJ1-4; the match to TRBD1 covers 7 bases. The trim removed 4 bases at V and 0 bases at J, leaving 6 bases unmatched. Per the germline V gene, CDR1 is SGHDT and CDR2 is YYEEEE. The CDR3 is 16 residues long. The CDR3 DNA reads TGTGCCAGCAGCGGGAGACAGGGAGCAACTAATGAAAAACTGTTTTTT. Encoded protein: CASSGRQGATNEKLFF.

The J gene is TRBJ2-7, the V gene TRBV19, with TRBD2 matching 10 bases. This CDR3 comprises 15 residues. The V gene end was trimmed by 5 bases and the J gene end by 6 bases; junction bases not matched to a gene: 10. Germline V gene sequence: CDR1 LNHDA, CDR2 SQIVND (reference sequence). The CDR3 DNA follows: TGTGCCAGTAGTGCAGAACTAGCGGGGCCCCCCGAGCAGTACTTC. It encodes CASSAELAGPPEQYF.

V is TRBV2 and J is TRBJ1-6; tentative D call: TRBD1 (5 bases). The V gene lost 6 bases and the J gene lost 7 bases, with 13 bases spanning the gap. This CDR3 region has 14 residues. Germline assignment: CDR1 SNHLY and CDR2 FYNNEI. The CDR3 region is CASRTGPVNSPLHF. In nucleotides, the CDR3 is TGTGCCAGCAGAACAGGCCCAGTCAATTCACCCCTCCACTTT.